This TCR beta chain was captured by sequencing in a study of blood T cells in healthy people across ages. V lost 2 bases, J lost 1 base, and 6 bases lay in between. This CDR3 has 14 amino acids. CDR1 is SEHNR and CDR2 is FQNEAQ in the germline V gene (reference sequence). With a J-beta primer mix and a sample-barcoded 5' primer, a second PCR ran about 6 to 11 cycles. A 12-random-nucleotide template-switch adaptor tagged each cDNA molecule. TCRdb itself ran the 5' RACE reads through MiXCR, one entry per CDR3 protein. The sample comprises roughly 900,000 distinct CDR3 sequences, 29% of which are singletons, and 15% to 20% rests with the top ten. This clonotype has a count of ten or more.

Material: blood. The source is an elderly woman in good health. This sequence joins TRBV7-9 and TRBJ2-1; D remains unclear. Here the CDR3 reads CASSLTVSYNEQFF. In nucleotides, the CDR3 is TGTGCCAGCAGCTTAACCGTTTCCTACAATGAGCAGTTCTTC.